The entry below describes one T cell receptor beta chain. These data come from a study of technical replicates of blood from several donors. The CDR3 loop spans 13 amino acids. V dropped 7 bases and J dropped 8 bases, with 17 bases sitting between them. The V gene's germline CDR1 is MNHEY and CDR2 SVGAGI. Only in-frame clones appear in the TCRdb table, and some are missing; sequencing was by immunoSEQ multiplex PCR. This table has about 56,000 clones, 90% to 95% appearing once. The clonotype was recovered from a human donor in good health. Some clones in this sample may be carry-over from other donors' samples. Sequencing used PBMCs. V and J are TRBV6-5 and TRBJ1-2; D remains unclear. In DNA form, the CDR3 reads TGTGCCAGCACCGACCCCGGGGAAAGAGGCTACACCTTC. Protein sequence: CASTDPGERGYTF.